Following are 27 T cell receptor beta chains from one sample sequenced in a study of blood T cell repertoires in COVID-19. Assay used: immunoSEQ multiplex PCR; TCRdb lists only in-frame clones, some missing. Among some 300,000 clones listed, approximately 88% were seen once. The sequenced material came from peripheral blood. The receptors derive from a woman aged 25-40 years who had recovered from COVID-19.

As DNA, the CDR3 is TGTGCCAGCAAGGGAGCGGGGGGGCCAAATGAGCAGTTCTTC. This encodes CASKGAGGPNEQFF. The V gene is TRBV2, the J gene TRBJ2-1; TRBD2 aligns across 10 bases. The length of the CDR3 is 14 residues. Germline V lookup: CDR1 SNHLY, CDR2 FYNNEI. Germline trimming cut 7 bases from V and 7 bases from J; bases unmatched to any gene: 7.

The chain employs TRBV10-1 and TRBJ1-2; no clear D. CDR3 length: 12 residues. The V end was cut by 4 bases, the J end by 5 bases, with 8 bases between. CDR1 and CDR2 (germline): WNHNN, SYGVQD (reference sequence). This chain's CDR3 is CASSAYSYGYTF. The CDR3 region has the DNA TGCGCCAGCAGTGCCTACAGTTATGGCTACACCTTC.

This rearrangement joins TRBV5-1 to TRBJ2-1, with D perhaps matching TRBD1 (5 bases). Germline assignment: CDR1 SGHRS and CDR2 YFSETQ. The CDR3 totals 14 residues. V was cut by 6 bases and J by 0 bases, with 10 bases left in between. CDR3 amino acids: CASNGDSSYNEQFF. The CDR3 coding sequence is TGCGCCAGCAACGGAGACAGCTCCTACAATGAGCAGTTCTTC.

The V gene is TRBV6-1, the J gene TRBJ2-3; D perhaps matches TRBD2 (6 bases). The CDR3 length is 14 residues. Trimming stripped 8 bases from V and 6 bases from J, with 18 bases between. Germline V gene lookup returns CDR1 MNHNS and CDR2 SASEGT. CDR3 nucleotide sequence: TGTGCCAGCCACAGGTCCCCTAGCGCCGATACGCAGTATTTT. It translates to CASHRSPSADTQYF.

V is TRBV7-8 and J is TRBJ1-2, with D unresolved. Germline V CDR1 and CDR2: SGHVS, FQNEAQ. The CDR3 extends over 13 amino acids. V was trimmed by 1 base and J by 4 bases, leaving 7 bases between them. The CDR3 protein is CASSLDGFYGYTF. The CDR3 coding sequence is TGTGCCAGCAGCTTAGACGGTTTCTATGGCTACACCTTC.

The chain is built from TRBV2 and TRBJ1-5; 11 bases map to TRBD1. The germline V gene encodes CDR1 SNHLY and CDR2 FYNNEI. This CDR3 has 17 amino acids. V gave up 4 bases and J gave up 1 base; unmatched junction bases: 6. CDR3 loop: CASSGVGQGASNQPQHF. For the CDR3, the DNA is TGTGCCAGCAGTGGAGTAGGACAGGGGGCAAGCAATCAGCCCCAGCATTTT.

The genes are TRBV25-1 and TRBJ1-5, with TRBD1 matching over 7 bases. The CDR3 loop spans 13 amino acids. The V segment lost 4 bases and the J segment 13 bases; nucleotides outside the gene matches: 10. Looked up from germline, CDR1 is MGHDK and CDR2 is SYGVNS. DNA of the CDR3: TGTGCCAGCAGTGGGAGCGGGAGGGGGCAACAGCATTTT. Its translation is CASSGSGRGQQHF.

The chain uses TRBV11-3 and TRBJ1-1; D remains unclear. Germline CDR1 reads SGHNT; CDR2 reads YENEEA. Trimming left V 1 base short and J 0 bases short, with 9 bases between. This CDR3 spans 15 amino acids. The CDR3 protein is CASSLGGSMNTEAFF. Written as DNA, the CDR3 is TGTGCCAGCAGCTTAGGAGGTTCAATGAACACTGAAGCTTTCTTT.

The chain is built from TRBV28 and TRBJ2-7; tentative D call: TRBD1 (5 bases). CDR3 length: 16 residues. Trimming removed 7 bases at V and 6 bases at J, with 25 bases between. Germline assignment: CDR1 MDHEN and CDR2 SYDVKM. In DNA form, the CDR3 reads TGTGCCAGCACCAAAGGTGGGGCAGAACATAACTCCGAGCAGTACTTC. This translates into CASTKGGAEHNSEQYF.

In the case of this clone: One end of the junction does not line up with germline, which may come from a read error. The chain employs TRBV7-2 and TRBJ2-7; perhaps TRBD1 as D (6 bases). The CDR3 extends over 13 amino acids. Germline CDR1 SGHTA, CDR2 FQGNSA. CDR3: CASSTDSPYGQYF. The CDR3 DNA sequence: TGTGCCAGCAGCACGGACAGCCCCTACGGGCAGTACTTC.

The chain employs TRBV7-9 and TRBJ2-1; a possible D gene is TRBD1 (6 bases). The V end lost 3 bases, the J end lost 1 base, and 13 bases lay between the germline ends. CDR1 and CDR2 from the germline V gene are SEHNR and FQNEAQ (reference sequence). The CDR3 covers 16 residues. The CDR3 region is CASSLKQGPSYNEQFF. As DNA, the CDR3 is TGTGCCAGCAGCTTGAAGCAGGGGCCATCCTACAATGAGCAGTTCTTC.

The chain is built from TRBV28 and TRBJ2-7; TRBD1 matches at 7 bases. V shed 5 bases, J shed 0 bases, and the junction held 7 bases outside the gene matches. CDR1 and CDR2 (germline): MDHEN, SYDVKM. CDR3 length: 15 residues. DNA of the CDR3: TGTGCCAGCAGTGAAATACAGGGGAGCTCCTACGAGCAGTACTTC. Its protein is CASSEIQGSSYEQYF. The variable domain in full, with the rest retrieved from reference TRBV28 and TRBJ2-7, is DVKVTQSSRYLVKRTGEKVFLECVQDMDHENMFWYRQDPGLGLRLIYFSYDVKMKEKGDIPEGYSVSREKKERFSLILESASTNQTSMYLCASSEIQGSSYEQYFGPGTRLTVT.

The chain carries TRBV5-1 and TRBJ2-5; 9 bases agree with TRBD2. Trimming took 0 bases from V and 1 from J; bases not matched to a gene: 7. The CDR3 length is 17 residues. From germline, CDR1 is SGHRS and CDR2 YFSETQ. The DNA of the CDR3 is TGCGCCAGCAGCTTGGGGACTAGCGCTCCTTTCCAAGAGACCCAGTACTTC. It translates to CASSLGTSAPFQETQYF.

The gene calls are TRBV29-1 and TRBJ2-7, with TRBD1 matching 8 bases. The CDR3 loop spans 14 amino acids. The V gene's germline CDR1 is SQVTM and CDR2 ANQGSEA. V lost 6 bases and J lost 1; bases outside the gene matches: 8. CDR3 sequence: CSVEPGQDSYEQYF. The CDR3 DNA is TGCAGCGTAGAACCGGGACAGGATTCCTACGAGCAGTACTTC.

The J gene is TRBJ2-7, the V gene TRBV7-3, with TRBD1 identical over 10 bases. Germline V gene sequence: CDR1 SGHTA, CDR2 FQGTGA. After removal of 5 bases from V and 6 bases from J, the junction contained 7 bases not matched to a gene. This CDR3 spans 14 amino acids. The CDR3, as DNA: TGTGCCAGCAGCCAGGGACAGGGGTTGGGCGAGCAGTACTTC. Encoded protein: CASSQGQGLGEQYF.

This chain joins TRBV11-2 and TRBJ1-1, with 10 bases aligning to TRBD1. Germline loops: CDR1 SGHAT, CDR2 FQNNGV. CDR3 length: 15 residues. The J segment lost 1 base and the V segment lost 4 bases, leaving 3 bases of the junction unmatched. In DNA form, the CDR3 reads TGTGCCAGCAGCTCAAGGGACAGGGGGAACACTGAAGCTTTCTTT. Translation: CASSSRDRGNTEAFF.

The gene calls are TRBV15 and TRBJ1-5, with D unresolved. In germline, CDR1 is LNHNV, CDR2 YYDKDF (reference sequence). This CDR3 has 13 amino acids. V dropped 0 bases and J dropped 3 bases, with 3 bases sitting between them. The CDR3 here is CATSRDLNQPQHF. The CDR3 DNA reads as TGTGCCACCAGCAGAGACCTCAATCAGCCCCAGCATTTT.

The chain is built from TRBV4-1 and TRBJ1-1, with TRBD1 as a possible D gene (5 bases). Germline lookup yields CDR1 MGHRA and CDR2 YSYEKL. The CDR3 is 12 residues long. Trimming stripped 4 bases from V and 8 bases from J, with 11 bases between. The CDR3 reads CASSLRAVEAFF. The CDR3 DNA is TGCGCCAGCAGCCTCAGGGCGGTGGAAGCTTTCTTT.

The chain employs TRBV20-1 and TRBJ1-5; D gene uncertain. Trimming stripped 5 bases from V and 5 bases from J, with 7 bases between. This CDR3 contains 11 residues. Looked up from germline, CDR1 is DFQATT and CDR2 is SNEGSKA (reference sequence). Written as DNA, the CDR3 is TGCAGTGCTCTCGGTCATCAGCCCCAGCATTTT. It yields the protein CSALGHQPQHF.

This chain's CDR3 is CASREDGNTEAFF. CDR3 DNA sequence: TGTGCCAGCAGGGAGGACGGGAACACTGAAGCTTTCTTT. The J gene is TRBJ1-1, the V gene TRBV2; D unresolved. CDR1 and CDR2 from the germline V gene are SNHLY and FYNNEI. The CDR3 is 13 amino acids. V dropped 6 bases and J dropped 1 base, with 9 bases sitting between them.

The chain combines TRBV2 with TRBJ2-1; perhaps TRBD2 as D (6 bases). This CDR3 is 14 amino acids long. In germline, CDR1 is SNHLY, CDR2 FYNNEI. The V gene lost 6 bases and the J gene lost 9 bases, with 18 bases spanning the gap. The CDR3 DNA reads as TGTGCCAGCAGCGGGGGACCCCTTCGGGCTGAGCAGTTCTTC. It encodes CASSGGPLRAEQFF.

This clone was seen once. As DNA, the CDR3 is TGTGCCAGCAGTTTATTTGACAGGGGACTCTACGAGCAGTACTTC. This sequence encodes CASSLFDRGLYEQYF. The chain has TRBV28 and TRBJ2-7, with 8 bases lining up with TRBD1. This CDR3 is built from 15 residues. Per the germline V gene, CDR1 is MDHEN and CDR2 is SYDVKM. Trimming at V came to 1 base and at J to 3 bases, leaving 5 bases not matched to a gene.

V usage is TRBV19 and J usage is TRBJ2-6, with 7 bases identical to TRBD1. The CDR3 runs to 17 residues. The germline V gene encodes CDR1 LNHDA and CDR2 SQIVND (reference sequence). The V and J ends lost 3 bases and 0 bases, in that order; junction bases with no gene match: 5. CDR3 amino acids: CASSISGTASGANVLTF. The CDR3 DNA reads as TGTGCCAGTAGTATCTCCGGGACAGCCTCTGGGGCCAACGTCCTGACTTTC.

V usage is TRBV10-2 and J usage is TRBJ1-2; D is unclear. CDR1 WSHSY and CDR2 SAAADI come from the germline V gene. V was pared by 3 bases and J by 4 bases, with 9 bases between. The CDR3 consists of 13 residues. The CDR3: CASSEQVFYGYTF. CDR3 DNA sequence: TGCGCCAGCAGTGAACAAGTCTTCTATGGCTACACCTTC.

The chain is built from TRBV6-5 and TRBJ1-1; D remains ambiguous. V was trimmed by 8 bases and J by 0 bases, leaving 13 bases between them. There are 14 residues in the CDR3. CDR1 and CDR2 from the germline V gene are MNHEY and SVGAGI. CDR3 amino acids: CASFYSGMNTEAFF. CDR3 DNA sequence: TGTGCCAGCTTCTATTCGGGTATGAACACTGAAGCTTTCTTT.

The J gene is TRBJ2-7, the V gene TRBV28, with 9 bases lining up with TRBD1. This CDR3 is built from 14 residues. Germline CDR1 MDHEN, CDR2 SYDVKM. V lost 3 bases, J lost 3 bases, and 3 bases stayed unmatched. The DNA of the CDR3 is TGTGCCAGCAGTTTCACGGGACAGGGCTACGAGCAGTACTTC. Translation gives CASSFTGQGYEQYF.

The rearrangement uses TRBV5-1 and TRBJ2-3; a weak D match, TRBD1 (5 bases). Germline V gene data show CDR1 as SGHRS and CDR2 as YFSETQ. The V end lost 4 bases, the J end lost 1 base, and 16 bases lay between the germline ends. The CDR3 runs to 16 residues. This CDR3 is CASSPILDSGTDTQYF. DNA of the CDR3: TGCGCCAGCAGCCCCATCCTCGACAGTGGCACAGATACGCAGTATTTT.